The T cell receptor (beta chain) described here comes from a study of CD4+ T cells in melanoma. Overall study results and limits: CD8+ T cell, macrophage and B cell function reportedly correlated with neoantigen-specific CD4+ T cells. In melanoma, neoantigen-specific CD4+ T cells reportedly differed in differentiation state.

TCRdb's table, derived via immunoSEQ multiplex PCR, lists solely in-frame clones and lacks some. Here the sample spans roughly 140,000 clones, about nine tenths being singletons. With respect to this clone: Its target is not known.

Germline assignment: CDR1 SGHRS and CDR2 YFSETQ. There are 15 residues in the CDR3. The ends were cut back, 0 bases at V and 2 bases at J, with 10 bases in the middle. This sequence originates from a human donor with melanoma. The V and J genes are TRBV5-1 and TRBJ2-3; unclear D gene. CDR3 nucleotides: TGCGCCAGCAGCTTGGGGCACAGACTCACAGATACGCAGTATTTT. Residues: CASSLGHRLTDTQYF.